This TCR beta chain was documented in a study of blood T cell repertoires in COVID-19. Overall study context: The analysed material was cDNA or gDNA that came from T cells, B-cell-depleted T cells, or PBMCs.

Authors' processing steps: The authors estimated nucleated cell counts from reference gene primer amplification. The repertoire was sequenced with immunoSEQ multiplex PCR; TCRdb's copy has only in-frame clones and lacks some. V, J and clone size were drawn from that table, and D and trimming were deduced from the DNA. The profile shows fewer than 350,000 clones, around 86% of them singletons. Germline CDR1 is KGHSH and CDR2 is LQKENI. Trimming at V came to 5 bases and at J to 4 bases, leaving 9 bases not matched to a gene. The CDR3 length is 15 residues. Individuals aged roughly 18 to 95 years were recruited from about two dozen US areas. Either two negative PCRs, clearance, or symptom resolution qualified Cohort 3 donors as recovered.

V and J are TRBV18 and TRBJ2-5; TRBD2 matches 8 bases. This sequence was found in a man aged 60-69 years who had recovered from COVID-19. Material for sequencing was PBMCs or T cells enriched from blood (not recorded which). The chain's CDR3 is CASSSGLGGRETQYF. In nucleotides, the CDR3 is TGTGCCAGCTCATCGGGACTAGGTGGTCGAGAGACCCAGTACTTC.